This T cell receptor (beta chain) is drawn from a study of vaccination and CD4 T cells after COVID-19. This clonotype was picked up a small number of times. What it binds is not known. At the Johns Hopkins FTIC core, DNA taken from cultured CD4+ T cells was sequenced by way of the Oncomine TCR Beta short-read assay. TCRdb called the PCR reads again in MiXCR, with one record for every CDR3 protein. The sample has approximately 20,000 distinct CDR3 sequences; about 51% are singletons. Indicated treatment: roughly 10-day PBMC culture with coronavirus spike peptide pools or control peptides (ViraFEST assay). The CDR3 length is 19 residues. V lost 3 bases and J lost 4; bases outside the gene matches: 11. Germline V gene data show CDR1 as MGHRA and CDR2 as YSYEKL.

The chain carries TRBV4-1 and TRBJ2-2, with 13 bases fitting TRBD2. Material: CD4+ T cells from blood, cultured in vitro. This clonotype was sampled from a human donor who had recovered from COVID-19. The CDR3 region is CASSQPGTSGTLGTGELFF. The CDR3 DNA reads as TGCGCCAGCAGCCAGCCAGGGACTAGCGGGACTCTGGGCACCGGGGAGCTGTTTTTT.